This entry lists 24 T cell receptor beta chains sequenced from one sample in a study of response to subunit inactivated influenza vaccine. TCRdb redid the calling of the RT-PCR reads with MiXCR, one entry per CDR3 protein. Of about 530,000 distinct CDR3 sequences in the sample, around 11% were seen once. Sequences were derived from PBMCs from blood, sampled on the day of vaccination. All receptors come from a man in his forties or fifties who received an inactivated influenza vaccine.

CDR3 amino acids: CATATSGQETQYF. The CDR3 region has the DNA TGTGCCACCGCGACTAGCGGACAAGAGACCCAGTACTTC. This sequence joins TRBV15 and TRBJ2-5; TRBD2 matches at 9 bases. The germline V gene encodes CDR1 LNHNV and CDR2 YYDKDF (reference sequence). The CDR3 totals 13 residues. V lost 8 bases and J lost 2; bases outside the gene matches: 3.

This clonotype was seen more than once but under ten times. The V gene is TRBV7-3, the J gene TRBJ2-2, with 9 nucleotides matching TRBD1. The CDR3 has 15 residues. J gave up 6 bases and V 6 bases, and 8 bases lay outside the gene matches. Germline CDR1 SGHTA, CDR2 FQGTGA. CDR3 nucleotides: TGTGCCAGCAGTCCGGGGACAGGGCTGCCCGGGGAGCTGTTTTTT. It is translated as CASSPGTGLPGELFF.

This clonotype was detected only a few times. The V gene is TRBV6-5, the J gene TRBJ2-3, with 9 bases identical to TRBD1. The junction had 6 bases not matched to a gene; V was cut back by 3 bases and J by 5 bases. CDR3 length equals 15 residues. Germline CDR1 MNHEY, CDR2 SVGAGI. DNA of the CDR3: TGTGCCAGCAGTTATGCGACAGGGGGAGAAGATACGCAGTATTTT. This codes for CASSYATGGEDTQYF.

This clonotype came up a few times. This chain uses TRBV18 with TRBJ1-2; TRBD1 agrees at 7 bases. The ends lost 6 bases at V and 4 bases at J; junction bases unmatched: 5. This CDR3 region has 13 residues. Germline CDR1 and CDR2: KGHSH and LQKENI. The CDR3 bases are TGTGCCAGCTCGTCGCCAGGGGGCTATGGCTACACCTTC. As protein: CASSSPGGYGYTF.

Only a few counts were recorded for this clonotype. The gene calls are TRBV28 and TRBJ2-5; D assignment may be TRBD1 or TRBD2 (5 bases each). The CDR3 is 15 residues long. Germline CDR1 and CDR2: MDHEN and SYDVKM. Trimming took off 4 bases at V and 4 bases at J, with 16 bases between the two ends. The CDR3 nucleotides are TGTGCCAGCAGTTCGGTAGGGATGGGACCAGAGACCCAGTACTTC. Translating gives CASSSVGMGPETQYF. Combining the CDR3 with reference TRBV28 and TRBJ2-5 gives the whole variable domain DVKVTQSSRYLVKRTGEKVFLECVQDMDHENMFWYRQDPGLGLRLIYFSYDVKMKEKGDIPEGYSVSREKKERFSLILESASTNQTSMYLCASSSVGMGPETQYFGPGTRLLVL.

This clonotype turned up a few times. In nucleotides, the CDR3 is TGTGCCAGTAGTATTATAGGGGGGCGAACTGGCTACACCTTC. Encoded protein: CASSIIGGRTGYTF. V gene TRBV19 combines with J gene TRBJ1-2, with D possibly matching TRBD1 (6 bases). The V end was cut by 3 bases, the J end by 7 bases, with 15 bases between. Germline assignment: CDR1 LNHDA and CDR2 SQIVND (reference sequence). The CDR3 has 14 amino acids.

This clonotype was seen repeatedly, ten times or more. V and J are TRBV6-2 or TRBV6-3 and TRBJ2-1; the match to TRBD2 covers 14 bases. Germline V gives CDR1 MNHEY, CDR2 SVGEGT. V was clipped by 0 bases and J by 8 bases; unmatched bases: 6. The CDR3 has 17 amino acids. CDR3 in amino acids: CASSYSQGLAGEDEQFF. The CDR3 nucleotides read TGTGCCAGCAGTTACTCTCAGGGACTAGCGGGAGAGGATGAGCAGTTCTTC.

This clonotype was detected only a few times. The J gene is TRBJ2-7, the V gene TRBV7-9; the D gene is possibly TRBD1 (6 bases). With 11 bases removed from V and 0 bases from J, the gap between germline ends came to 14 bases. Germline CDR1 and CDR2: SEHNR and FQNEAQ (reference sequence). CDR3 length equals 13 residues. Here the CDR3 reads CAGTGRSSYEQYF. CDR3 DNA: TGTGCCGGAACAGGGCGGAGCTCCTACGAGCAGTACTTC. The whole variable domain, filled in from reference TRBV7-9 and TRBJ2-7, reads DTGVSQNPRHKITKRGQNVTFRCDPISEHNRLYWYRQTLGQGPEFLTYFQNEAQLEKSRLLSDRFSAERPKGSFSTLEIQRTEQGDSAMYLCAGTGRSSYEQYFGPGTRLTVT.

CDR3 region: CASSLGPTAGYYGYTF. As DNA, the CDR3 is TGTGCCAGCAGCTTGGGACCTACCGCAGGATACTATGGCTACACCTTC. The chain carries TRBV5-6 and TRBJ1-2; no definite D call. Germline V gene lookup returns CDR1 SGHDT and CDR2 YYEEEE. This CDR3 is 16 amino acids long. V lost 0 bases, J lost 3 bases, and 15 bases lay in between.

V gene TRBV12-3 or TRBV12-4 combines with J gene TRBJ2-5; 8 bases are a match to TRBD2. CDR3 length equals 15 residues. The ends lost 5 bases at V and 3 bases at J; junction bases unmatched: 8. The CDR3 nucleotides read TGTGCCAGCAGTCCCCTTGCGGGAGGCGAAGAGACCCAGTACTTC. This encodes CASSPLAGGEETQYF.

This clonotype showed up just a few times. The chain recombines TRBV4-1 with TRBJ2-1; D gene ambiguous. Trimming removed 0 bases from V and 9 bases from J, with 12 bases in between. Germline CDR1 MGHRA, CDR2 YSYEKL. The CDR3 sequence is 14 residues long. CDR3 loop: CASSQDGQSLEQFF. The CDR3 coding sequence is TGCGCCAGCAGCCAAGATGGGCAGAGCCTTGAGCAGTTCTTC.

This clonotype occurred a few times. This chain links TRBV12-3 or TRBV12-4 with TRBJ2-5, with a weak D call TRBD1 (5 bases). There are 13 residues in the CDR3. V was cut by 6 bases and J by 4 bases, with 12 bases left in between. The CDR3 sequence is CASREGVLETQYF. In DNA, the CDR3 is TGTGCCAGCAGGGAAGGGGTTTTAGAGACCCAGTACTTC.

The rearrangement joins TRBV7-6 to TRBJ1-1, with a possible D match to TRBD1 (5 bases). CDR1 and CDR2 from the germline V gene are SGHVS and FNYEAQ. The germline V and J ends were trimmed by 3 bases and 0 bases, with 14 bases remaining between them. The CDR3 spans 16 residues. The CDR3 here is CASSLVGGVMNTEAFF. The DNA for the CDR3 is TGTGCCAGCAGCTTGGTCGGGGGGGTCATGAACACTGAAGCTTTCTTT.

CDR3 in DNA: TGTGCCAGCAGACCAGGGACTAGCGGGAGAGGTACAGATACGCAGTATTTT. Protein product: CASRPGTSGRGTDTQYF. The chain joins TRBV7-9 to TRBJ2-3; 14 nucleotides match TRBD2. V lost 6 bases, J lost 3 bases, and 8 bases stayed unmatched. This CDR3 spans 17 amino acids. Germline-derived CDR1 and CDR2 are SEHNR and FQNEAQ (reference sequence).

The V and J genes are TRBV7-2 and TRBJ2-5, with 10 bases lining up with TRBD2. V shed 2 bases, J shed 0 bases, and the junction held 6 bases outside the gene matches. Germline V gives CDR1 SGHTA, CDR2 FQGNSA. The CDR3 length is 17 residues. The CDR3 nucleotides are TGTGCCAGCAGCTTAAGAAGACTAGCGGGCTACCAAGAGACCCAGTACTTC. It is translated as CASSLRRLAGYQETQYF.

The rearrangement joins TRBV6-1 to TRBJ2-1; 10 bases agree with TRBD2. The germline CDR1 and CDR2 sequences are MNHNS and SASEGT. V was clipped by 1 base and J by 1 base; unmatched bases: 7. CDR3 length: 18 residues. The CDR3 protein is CASSEGSGGAMSYNEQFF. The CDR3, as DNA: TGTGCCAGCAGTGAAGGAAGCGGGGGGGCGATGTCCTACAATGAGCAGTTCTTC.

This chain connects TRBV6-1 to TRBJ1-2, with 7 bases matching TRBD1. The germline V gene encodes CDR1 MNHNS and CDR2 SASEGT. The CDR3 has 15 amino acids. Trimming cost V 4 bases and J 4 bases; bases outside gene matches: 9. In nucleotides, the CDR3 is TGTGCCAGCAGTGGAACAGGGGAATCTAGCTATGGCTACACCTTC. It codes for CASSGTGESSYGYTF.

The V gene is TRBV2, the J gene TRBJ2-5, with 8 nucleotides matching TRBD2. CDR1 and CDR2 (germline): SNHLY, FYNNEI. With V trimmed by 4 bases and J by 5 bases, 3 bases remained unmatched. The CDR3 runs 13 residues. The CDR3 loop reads CASSGAGDETQYF. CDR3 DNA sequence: TGTGCCAGCAGTGGAGCGGGGGATGAGACCCAGTACTTC.

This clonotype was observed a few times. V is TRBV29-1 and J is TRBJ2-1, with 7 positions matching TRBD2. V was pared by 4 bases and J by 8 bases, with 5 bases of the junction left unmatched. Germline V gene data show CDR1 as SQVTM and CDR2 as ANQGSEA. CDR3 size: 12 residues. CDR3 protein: CSVGIGRDEQFF. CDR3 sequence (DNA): TGCAGCGTTGGAATAGGGAGGGATGAGCAGTTCTTC.

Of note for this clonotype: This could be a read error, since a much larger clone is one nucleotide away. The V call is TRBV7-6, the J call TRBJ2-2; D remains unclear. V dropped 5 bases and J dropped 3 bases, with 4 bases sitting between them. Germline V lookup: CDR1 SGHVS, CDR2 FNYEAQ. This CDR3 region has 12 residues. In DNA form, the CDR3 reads TGTGCCAGCAGCACCCACACCGGGGAGCTGTTTTTT. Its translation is CASSTHTGELFF.

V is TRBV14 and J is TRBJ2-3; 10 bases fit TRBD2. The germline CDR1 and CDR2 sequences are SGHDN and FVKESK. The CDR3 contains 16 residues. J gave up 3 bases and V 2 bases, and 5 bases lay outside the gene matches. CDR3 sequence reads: CASSQLTSGVTDTQYF. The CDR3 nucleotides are TGTGCCAGCAGCCAATTAACTAGCGGGGTAACAGATACGCAGTATTTT.

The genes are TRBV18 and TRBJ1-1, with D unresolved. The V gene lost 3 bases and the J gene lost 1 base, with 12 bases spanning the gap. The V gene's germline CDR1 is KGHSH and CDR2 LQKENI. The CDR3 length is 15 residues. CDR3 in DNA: TGTGCCAGCTCACCTCCTATAAGCCCGAACACTGAAGCTTTCTTT. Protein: CASSPPISPNTEAFF.

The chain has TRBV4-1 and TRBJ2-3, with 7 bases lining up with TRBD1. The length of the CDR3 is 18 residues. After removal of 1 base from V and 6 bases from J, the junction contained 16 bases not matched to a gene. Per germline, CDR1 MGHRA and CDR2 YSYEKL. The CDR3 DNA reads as TGCGCCAGCAGCCAAGGCAAACCCGGACAGGTTCGTTCGGATACGCAGTATTTT. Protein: CASSQGKPGQVRSDTQYF.

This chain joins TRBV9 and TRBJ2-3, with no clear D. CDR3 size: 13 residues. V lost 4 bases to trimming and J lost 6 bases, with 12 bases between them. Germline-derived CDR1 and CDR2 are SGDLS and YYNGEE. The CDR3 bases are TGTGCCAGCAGCCCCTCCTCTGGGGATACGCAGTATTTT. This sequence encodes CASSPSSGDTQYF.